Following are 26 T cell receptor beta chains from one sample sequenced in a study of cytomegalovirus exposure and HLA in healthy donors. The method was immunoSEQ multiplex PCR; TCRdb's version includes in-frame clones alone and lacks a portion of them. The sample includes around 130,000 clones, more than 70% of them seen just once. The sample was PBMCs. All receptors derive from a young woman in good health and CMV-seronegative.

The rearrangement joins TRBV7-9 to TRBJ2-2; 7 nucleotides align to TRBD1. After removal of 6 bases from V and 4 bases from J, the junction contained 8 bases not matched to a gene. The CDR3 consists of 15 residues. Germline-derived CDR1 and CDR2 are SEHNR and FQNEAQ (reference sequence). For the CDR3, the DNA is TGTGCCAGCAGTCGCTCGACAGGGCTCACCGGGGAGCTGTTTTTT. It translates to CASSRSTGLTGELFF.

The rearrangement links TRBV11-2 to TRBJ2-7; D unresolved. The CDR3 loop spans 13 amino acids. Looked up from germline, CDR1 is SGHAT and CDR2 is FQNNGV. V was trimmed by 6 bases and J by 5 bases, leaving 14 bases between them. The CDR3 nucleotides read TGTGCCAGCAGTCTCAGGCAAACGGACGAGCAGTACTTC. Protein sequence: CASSLRQTDEQYF.

The chain uses TRBV5-1 and TRBJ2-5, with 7 bases matching TRBD1. The CDR3 covers 14 residues. J lost 5 bases, V lost 4 bases, and 8 bases had no gene match. Germline CDR1 reads SGHRS; CDR2 reads YFSETQ. CDR3: CASSPTGTGETQYF. The DNA for the CDR3 is TGCGCCAGCAGCCCGACAGGGACGGGGGAGACCCAGTACTTC.

This chain connects TRBV2 to TRBJ2-7; TRBD1 matches at 7 bases. The CDR3 totals 14 residues. Germline CDR1 reads SNHLY; CDR2 reads FYNNEI. Trimming cost V 3 bases and J 2 bases; bases outside gene matches: 4. The CDR3 spells CASSEGDRTYEQYF. The CDR3 nucleotides read TGTGCCAGCAGTGAGGGGGACAGAACCTACGAGCAGTACTTC.

The chain employs TRBV11-2 and TRBJ2-7; D gene ambiguous. Trimming took off 2 bases at V and 3 bases at J, with 5 bases between the two ends. This CDR3 comprises 12 residues. Germline V gene sequence: CDR1 SGHAT, CDR2 FQNNGV. Here the CDR3 DNA reads TGTGCCAGCAGCTTAAGCTACTACGAGCAGTACTTC. Its translation is CASSLSYYEQYF.

As DNA, the CDR3 is TGCGCCAGCAGCCAAGATCGATCCGGTGGGCAAGCTTTCTTT. The encoded protein is CASSQDRSGGQAFF. The chain employs TRBV4-3 and TRBJ1-1; D is unresolved. Trimming shortened V by 0 bases and J by 9 bases, and 14 bases separated the two germline ends. CDR1 is LGHNA and CDR2 is YSLEER in the germline V gene. This CDR3 spans 14 amino acids.

CDR3 loop: CASSTGRGTGELFF. The CDR3 DNA sequence: TGTGCCAGTAGTACAGGGAGGGGGACCGGGGAGCTGTTTTTT. V gene TRBV19 combines with J gene TRBJ2-2; perhaps TRBD2 as D (7 bases). CDR1 is LNHDA, CDR2 SQIVND, per germline (reference sequence). Trimming took 4 bases from V and 5 from J, leaving 11 bases between them. CDR3 length equals 14 residues. The full variable domain, completed using reference TRBV19 and TRBJ2-2, is DGGITQSPKYLFRKEGQNVTLSCEQNLNHDAMYWYRQDPGQGLRLIYYSQIVNDFQKGDIAEGYSVSREKKESFPLTVTSAQKNPTAFYLCASSTGRGTGELFFGEGSRLTVL.

The chain employs TRBV5-1 and TRBJ2-5, with 8 bases that match TRBD1. Germline lookup yields CDR1 SGHRS and CDR2 YFSETQ. The CDR3 contains 16 residues. The ends lost 0 bases at V and 5 bases at J; junction bases unmatched: 9. This CDR3 reads CASSLAIRGRRETQYF. CDR3 DNA: TGCGCCAGCAGCTTGGCGATCAGGGGGCGCCGGGAGACCCAGTACTTC. Full variable domain (rest looked up from reference TRBV5-1 and TRBJ2-5): KAGVTQTPRYLIKTRGQQVTLSCSPISGHRSVSWYQQTPGQGLQFLFEYFSETQRNKGNFPGRFSGRQFSNSRSEMNVSTLELGDSALYLCASSLAIRGRRETQYFGPGTRLLVL.

In its sample, this clone was seen a few times. The chain joins TRBV6-6 to TRBJ1-4; D may be TRBD1 (6 bases). Between the trimmed V and J ends, which lost 4 bases and 4 bases, there was a span of 10 bases. CDR3 length: 14 residues. Per germline, CDR1 MNHNY and CDR2 SVGAGI (reference sequence). The CDR3 coding sequence is TGTGCCAGCAGTTCAGGGGCTTTTAATGAAAAACTGTTTTTT. Amino acid sequence: CASSSGAFNEKLFF.

This chain links TRBV18 with TRBJ1-6; TRBD1 matches at 9 bases. Per the germline V gene, CDR1 is KGHSH and CDR2 is LQKENI. V was clipped by 5 bases and J by 5 bases; unmatched bases: 13. This CDR3 has 18 residues. This CDR3 reads CASSTFQLRTGDNSPLHF. The CDR3 DNA is TGTGCCAGCTCAACTTTTCAACTCCGGACAGGGGATAATTCACCCCTCCACTTT.

CDR3 loop: CASSLAAGGAYNEQFF. In nucleotides, the CDR3 is TGTGCCAGCAGCTTAGCAGCCGGGGGGGCTTACAATGAGCAGTTCTTC. This chain links TRBV7-2 with TRBJ2-1; 8 bases are a match to TRBD2. The CDR3 has 16 residues. The junction had 5 bases not matched to a gene; V was cut back by 0 bases and J by 4 bases. The germline V gene has CDR1 SGHTA and CDR2 FQGNSA.

V gene TRBV19 combines with J gene TRBJ1-1; D gene uncertain. Germline CDR1 is LNHDA and CDR2 is SQIVND (reference sequence). This CDR3 region has 14 residues. Trimming shortened V by 6 bases and J by 0 bases, and 11 bases separated the two germline ends. The CDR3 sequence is CASRSEPMNTEAFF. DNA of the CDR3: TGTGCCAGTAGATCAGAACCGATGAACACTGAAGCTTTCTTT.

This clone was seen many times. The genes are TRBV11-2 and TRBJ2-2; TRBD2 matches 7 bases. Germline V gene data show CDR1 as SGHAT and CDR2 as FQNNGV. The junction had 7 bases not matched to a gene; V was cut back by 1 base and J by 5 bases. The CDR3 is made up of 16 amino acids. CDR3 loop: CASSLAGSGPTGELFF. The CDR3 nucleotides are TGTGCCAGCAGCTTAGCTGGTAGCGGGCCGACCGGGGAGCTGTTTTTT.

The gene calls are TRBV13 and TRBJ1-1; 9 bases are shared with TRBD1. The trim removed 4 bases at V and 1 base at J, leaving 1 base unmatched. This CDR3 is 14 amino acids long. Germline CDR1 is PRHDT and CDR2 is FYEKMQ (reference sequence). The CDR3 here is CASSWGQGNTEAFF. DNA for the CDR3: TGTGCCAGCAGCTGGGGACAGGGGAACACTGAAGCTTTCTTT.

Here the CDR3 DNA reads TGTGCCAGCAGCTTTGGGACAGGCAAAAACATTCAGTACTTC. It specifies CASSFGTGKNIQYF. The V gene is TRBV5-5, the J gene TRBJ2-4; TRBD1 aligns across 8 bases. The CDR3 totals 14 residues. The germline gives CDR1 SGHKS, CDR2 YYEKEE (reference sequence). With 2 bases clipped from V and 3 bases from J, the junction kept 1 base outside the gene matches.

This chain links TRBV6-5 with TRBJ1-5; 7 positions match TRBD1. J was trimmed by 2 bases and V by 5 bases; bases with no gene match: 3. The CDR3 runs 14 residues. Per the germline V gene, CDR1 is MNHEY and CDR2 is SVGAGI. The CDR3 reads CASSQGVGNQPQHF. CDR3 nucleotides: TGTGCCAGCAGTCAGGGGGTTGGCAATCAGCCCCAGCATTTT.

This sequence joins TRBV27 and TRBJ2-2, with TRBD1 as a possible D gene (5 bases). Germline assignment: CDR1 MNHEY and CDR2 SMNVEV (reference sequence). The V and J ends lost 3 bases and 0 bases respectively, with 11 bases between them. This CDR3 region has 16 residues. This CDR3 is CASSFYTGTNTGELFF. The CDR3 DNA reads as TGTGCCAGCAGTTTTTACACAGGAACGAACACCGGGGAGCTGTTTTTT.

J is TRBJ1-2 and V is TRBV11-3, with D perhaps TRBD1 (5 bases). The CDR3 is 13 amino acids. Per the germline V gene, CDR1 is SGHNT and CDR2 is YENEEA. The V end was cut by 5 bases, the J end by 8 bases, with 15 bases between. The CDR3 reads CASSRTPQGGYTF. The CDR3 bases are TGTGCCAGCAGCCGTACCCCCCAGGGAGGCTACACCTTC.

This chain joins TRBV6-1 and TRBJ2-1; TRBD1 agrees at 11 bases. Germline CDR1 MNHNS, CDR2 SASEGT. This CDR3 contains 15 residues. J lost 7 bases, V lost 8 bases, and 10 bases had no gene match. The CDR3 nucleotides are TGTGCCAGCTGCTCAAGGACAGGGGGCGGGAATGAGCAGTTCTTC. Protein sequence: CASCSRTGGGNEQFF.

V is TRBV30 and J is TRBJ1-5; a possible D gene is TRBD1 (6 bases). Germline-derived CDR1 and CDR2 are GTSNPN and SVGIG (reference sequence). CDR3 size: 14 residues. V lost 3 bases, J lost 7 bases, and 16 bases lay in between. The CDR3 region has the DNA TGTGCCTGGAGGCCTCGAGGGGGTGGGCAGCCCCAGCATTTT. It translates to CAWRPRGGGQPQHF.

The V and J genes are TRBV11-3 and TRBJ2-1, with D possibly being TRBD2 (6 bases). The germline gives CDR1 SGHNT, CDR2 YENEEA. V lost 1 base and J lost 12, with 19 bases in between. CDR3 length: 15 residues. In DNA, the CDR3 is TGTGCCAGCAGCTTAGTAGGAGGGGAGGAGAAGGGGCAGTTCTTC. It encodes CASSLVGGEEKGQFF.

This chain uses TRBV9 with TRBJ2-1, with 13 bases aligning to TRBD2. The CDR3 spans 16 residues. Germline CDR1 is SGDLS and CDR2 is YYNGEE. The junction had 7 bases not matched to a gene; V was cut back by 0 bases and J by 10 bases. This chain's CDR3 is CASSVGGTSGVREQFF. The CDR3 DNA reads as TGTGCCAGCAGCGTAGGGGGGACTAGCGGGGTCCGGGAGCAGTTCTTC.

The chain has TRBV7-3 and TRBJ1-3; 8 positions match TRBD1. Germline values: CDR1 SGHTA, CDR2 FQGTGA. The CDR3 contains 16 residues. V shed 5 bases, J shed 0 bases, and the junction held 6 bases outside the gene matches. The CDR3 protein is CASSETGAPSGNTIYF. CDR3 nucleotides: TGTGCCAGCAGCGAGACAGGGGCCCCCTCTGGAAACACCATATATTTT.

This sequence joins TRBV5-1 and TRBJ2-5, with 10 bases identical to TRBD2. J lost 2 bases, V lost 7 bases, and 8 bases had no gene match. The CDR3 is made up of 15 amino acids. Germline assignment: CDR1 SGHRS and CDR2 YFSETQ. CDR3 DNA sequence: TGCGCCAGCCAGCGGCTAGCGGGGGATCAAGAGACCCAGTACTTC. Translated: CASQRLAGDQETQYF. Supplemented by reference TRBV5-1 and TRBJ2-5, the full variable domain reads KAGVTQTPRYLIKTRGQQVTLSCSPISGHRSVSWYQQTPGQGLQFLFEYFSETQRNKGNFPGRFSGRQFSNSRSEMNVSTLELGDSALYLCASQRLAGDQETQYFGPGTRLLVL.

The CDR3 DNA reads as TGCAGCGTCCCCGACAGGCTAGCCAAAAACATTCAGTACTTC. Amino acid sequence: CSVPDRLAKNIQYF. The chain couples TRBV29-1 to TRBJ2-4, with D possibly TRBD1 on 6 matching bases. The CDR3 runs 14 residues. The germline V gene has CDR1 SQVTM and CDR2 ANQGSEA. With 6 bases removed from V and 0 bases from J, the gap between germline ends came to 12 bases.

The chain recombines TRBV5-1 with TRBJ1-6, with D possibly being TRBD1 (6 bases). Germline V lookup: CDR1 SGHRS, CDR2 YFSETQ. V shed 4 bases and J shed 0 bases, with 11 bases lying between them. The CDR3 is 16 residues long. In DNA, the CDR3 is TGCGCCAGCAGCCGTGGACAGAGCTCCTATAATTCACCCCTCCACTTT. Amino acids: CASSRGQSSYNSPLHF.